Shown below are 14 T cell receptor beta chains from a single sample sequenced in a study of molecular identifiers for immune sequencing clone quantification. Using its own MiXCR run on the PCR reads, TCRdb lists one record per CDR3 protein. The table includes 80,000 to 130,000 distinct CDR3 sequences, over 30% detected once. Sample: naive CD8+ T cells from blood, with Jurkat cell RNA spiked in. The subset denotes: FACS-sorted CD8+CD4-CCR7+CD45RA+ naive T cells. Receptors were obtained from a human donor in good health. Some libraries in this study had Jurkat cell RNA spiked in.

This clonotype has at least ten counts. This sequence joins TRBV7-8 and TRBJ2-1; the D gene is possibly TRBD2 (6 bases). CDR3 length: 16 amino acids. Trimming removed 4 bases from V and 4 bases from J, with 17 bases in between. Germline values: CDR1 SGHVS, CDR2 FQNEAQ. The CDR3 nucleotides read TGTGCCAGCAGCTCGAGGAGGGCCGCATCATACAATGAGCAGTTCTTC. This encodes CASSSRRAASYNEQFF.

This clonotype turned up a few times. This chain connects TRBV6-2 or TRBV6-3 to TRBJ2-7, with D possibly TRBD2 on 6 matching bases. Per germline, CDR1 MNHEY and CDR2 SVGEGT. The CDR3 is 17 amino acids. The V gene lost 4 bases and the J gene lost 0 bases, with 19 bases spanning the gap. This CDR3 is CASSFLGSGPSSYEQYF. The DNA of the CDR3 is TGTGCCAGCAGTTTTTTGGGCAGCGGGCCGAGCTCCTACGAGCAGTACTTC.

This clonotype has ten or more counts. J is TRBJ2-3 and V is TRBV7-6, with 7 bases matching TRBD2. The CDR3 covers 16 residues. V lost 0 bases to trimming and J lost 3 bases; unmatched junction nucleotides: 6. Germline values: CDR1 SGHVS, CDR2 FNYEAQ. This CDR3 reads CASSLATGGVTDTQYF. The CDR3 nucleotides read TGTGCCAGCAGCTTAGCGACGGGAGGAGTAACAGATACGCAGTATTTT.

With regard to this clonotype: A read error is possible here, since a much larger clone lies one base away. The chain joins TRBV10-3 to TRBJ2-3; 8 bases fit TRBD2. The length of the CDR3 is 14 residues. Trimming cost V 3 bases and J 4 bases; bases outside gene matches: 3. Germline CDR1 is ENHRY and CDR2 is SYGVKD. CDR3: CAISERAGADTQYF. Here the CDR3 DNA reads TGTGCCATCAGTGAACGAGCGGGGGCAGATACGCAGTATTTT.

This clonotype was found many times. The chain employs TRBV13 and TRBJ1-5; 8 bases agree with TRBD1. V gave up 5 bases and J gave up 5 bases; unmatched junction bases: 2. This CDR3 is built from 13 residues. Germline V gives CDR1 PRHDT, CDR2 FYEKMQ (reference sequence). CDR3 sequence: CASSPGGHQPQHF. CDR3 sequence (DNA): TGTGCCAGCAGCCCAGGGGGCCATCAGCCCCAGCATTTT.

Regarding this clonotype: The junction departs from germline at one end; a sequencing error may be responsible. The chain employs TRBV19 and TRBJ2-1; 8 bases match TRBD2. Germline CDR1 LNHDA, CDR2 SQIVND (reference sequence). The CDR3 totals 17 residues. For the CDR3, the DNA is TGTGACAGTAGTACAGGACAAGCGGGAGAGTTAGACGGTGAGCAGTTCTTC. As protein: CDSSTGQAGELDGEQFF.

The V call is TRBV9, the J call TRBJ2-3; 14 nucleotides match TRBD2. Germline V gene sequence: CDR1 SGDLS, CDR2 YYNGEE. V lost 1 base to trimming and J lost 1 base; unmatched junction nucleotides: 11. CDR3 length: 20 amino acids. The CDR3 region is CASSVKIGLAGGGGTDTQYF. The CDR3, as DNA: TGTGCCAGCAGCGTAAAGATTGGACTAGCGGGAGGAGGTGGCACAGATACGCAGTATTTT.

The V gene is TRBV6-5, the J gene TRBJ2-2, with 9 bases identical to TRBD1. Germline V gives CDR1 MNHEY, CDR2 SVGAGI. The CDR3 is 13 residues long. Losses at the gene ends were 6 bases for V and 8 bases for J; bases not matched to a gene: 4. The CDR3 region is CASRSTGGGELFF. The CDR3 DNA reads TGTGCCAGCAGGTCGACAGGGGGGGGGGAGCTGTTTTTT.

CDR3 nucleotides: TGTGCCAGCAGCTTCCCGGGACAGGGGGCGTGGGAGCAGTACTTC. It specifies CASSFPGQGAWEQYF. This chain joins TRBV5-5 and TRBJ2-7; TRBD1 agrees at 12 bases. Germline CDR1 SGHKS, CDR2 YYEKEE (reference sequence). V trimming: 2 bases; J trimming: 7 bases; junction bases outside the gene matches: 7. The CDR3 sequence is 15 residues long.

CDR3 sequence (DNA): TGCAGCGTTGTATGGGTCGAGCAGTACTTC. This codes for CSVVWVEQYF. V usage is TRBV29-1 and J usage is TRBJ2-7; D not resolved. The germline CDR1 and CDR2 sequences are SQVTM and ANQGSEA. This CDR3 has 10 residues. V was shortened by 4 bases and J by 6 bases, with 7 bases between the two germline ends.

Only a few counts were recorded for this clonotype. The gene calls are TRBV9 and TRBJ2-5; no reliable D call. This CDR3 spans 14 amino acids. CDR1 is SGDLS, CDR2 YYNGEE, per germline. Trimming cost V 3 bases and J 4 bases, with 13 bases left between them. The CDR3 DNA is TGTGCCAGCAGCGGTGGGGATGAGACAGAGACCCAGTACTTC. This codes for CASSGGDETETQYF. The variable domain in full, completed from reference TRBV9 and TRBJ2-5, reads DSGVTQTPKHLITATGQRVTLRCSPRSGDLSVYWYQQSLDQGLQFLIQYYNGEERAKGNILERFSAQQFPDLHSELNLSSLELGDSALYFCASSGGDETETQYFGPGTRLLVL.

Of note for this clonotype: Just one base apart from a much larger clone, this may be a read error. V is TRBV29-1 and J is TRBJ2-3, with 8 bases that match TRBD2. The CDR3 extends over 13 amino acids. The germline V gene has CDR1 SQVTM and CDR2 ANQGSEA. V gave up 7 bases and J gave up 4 bases; unmatched junction bases: 7. DNA of the CDR3: TGCAGCGCCCGACCGGGACTAGCAGATACGCAGTATTTT. This encodes CSARPGLADTQYF.

This clonotype was recorded a few times. The chain joins TRBV6-6 to TRBJ2-1; possibly TRBD1 for D (6 bases). Germline V CDR1 and CDR2: MNHNY, SVGAGI (reference sequence). This CDR3 spans 15 amino acids. Between the trimmed V and J ends, which lost 6 bases and 8 bases, there was a span of 20 bases. CDR3 sequence: CASSPRGSAMDEQFF. The CDR3 nucleotides are TGTGCCAGCAGCCCCAGGGGTAGCGCCATGGATGAGCAGTTCTTC.

Of note for this clonotype: A much larger clone differs by one base, so this may be a read error. The rearrangement links TRBV27 to TRBJ2-3, with a possible D match to TRBD2 (5 bases). From germline, CDR1 is MNHEY and CDR2 SMNVEV (reference sequence). This CDR3 is built from 14 residues. DNA of the CDR3: TGTGCCAGCAGTTTATTACCTAGCACAGAAACGCAGTATTTT. The encoded protein is CASSLLPSTETQYF.